The 20 T cell receptor beta chains in this list originate from one sample, sequenced in a study of CXCR3-negative and CXCR3-positive naive CD8 T cells. It was by 5' RACE with UMI labels that the TRB cDNA libraries were prepared. Using the 5' RACE reads, TCRdb records one entry per CDR3 protein without DNA. The ten top clones account for roughly 4.4%, within a sample of around 63,000 distinct CDR3 sequences. Study-level points and caveats: TRB CDR3 hydrophobicity was greater in CXCR3-positive naive cells than in CXCR3-negative naive cells.

These TCRs are of unknown antigen specificity. Specimen: naive CXCR3+ CD8+ T cells from blood. Subset specified: CD45RO-CCR7+CD27+CD95- naive CD8+ T cells expressing CXCR3 (TNR3+). These receptors came from a human donor in good health. Some clones in this sample may be carry-over from other donors' samples.

The CDR3 reads CASSLWGGTEAFF. V is TRBV5-5 and J is TRBJ1-1; TCRdb gives TRBD1 as the D gene, but with no DNA this cannot be confirmed. The length of the CDR3 is 13 residues. Germline CDR1 SGHKS, CDR2 YYEKEE (reference sequence). Full variable domain (remainder filled in from reference TRBV5-5 and TRBJ1-1): DAGVTQSPTHLIKTRGQQVTLRCSPISGHKSVSWYQQVLGQGPQFIFQYYEKEERGRGNFPDRFSARQFPNYSSELNVNALLLGDSALYLCASSLWGGTEAFFGQGTRLTVV.

In terms of frequency, this clonotype is medium-sized. This chain uses TRBV4-1 with TRBJ2-5; TCRdb lists TRBD1, though no DNA is available to test this call. Germline-derived CDR1 and CDR2 are MGHRA and YSYEKL. This CDR3 has 15 amino acids. The CDR3: CASSGTDQGQETQYF.

The chain uses TRBV5-1 and TRBJ2-7; there is no DNA to check the TCRdb D call of TRBD1. The CDR3 extends over 14 amino acids. CDR1 is SGHRS, CDR2 YFSETQ, per germline. CDR3 region: CASSFGTPTYEQYF.

V gene TRBV5-1 combines with J gene TRBJ2-1; the D call of TRBD2 rests on TCRdb alone, since no DNA is present to check it. Germline CDR1 SGHRS, CDR2 YFSETQ. The CDR3 is made up of 16 amino acids. Here the CDR3 reads CASSLGLAGGPSEQFF.

The rearrangement joins TRBV6-5 to TRBJ2-7. The CDR3 has 15 amino acids. Germline CDR1 reads MNHEY; CDR2 reads SVGAGI. This chain's CDR3 is CARSFLGSLTYEQYF.

This rearrangement joins TRBV7-9 to TRBJ1-5; the TCRdb D gene call, TRBD1, has no DNA to confirm it. CDR3 length: 14 amino acids. The germline V gene has CDR1 SEHNR and CDR2 FQNEAQ (reference sequence). CDR3 protein: CASSPRTDNQPQHF.

The chain couples TRBV5-5 to TRBJ2-3. The length of the CDR3 is 15 residues. Germline lookup yields CDR1 SGHKS and CDR2 YYEKEE (reference sequence). CDR3 amino acids: CASSLIGTSTDTQYF.

The chain has TRBV7-2 and TRBJ1-2; TCRdb designates TRBD1, a call that cannot be tested without DNA. In germline, CDR1 is SGHTA, CDR2 FQGNSA. The CDR3 contains 17 residues. The CDR3: CASSLVGRTGPNYGYTF. Filled out from reference TRBV7-2 and TRBJ1-2, the complete variable domain reads GAGVSQSPSNKVTEKGKDVELRCDPISGHTALYWYRQSLGQGLEFLIYFQGNSAPDKSGLPSDRFSAERTGGSVSTLTIQRTQQEDSAVYLCASSLVGRTGPNYGYTFGSGTRLTVV.

The CDR3 here is CASRGELGPEAFF. J is TRBJ1-1 and V is TRBV12-3 or TRBV12-4; the TCRdb D gene call, TRBD1, has no DNA to confirm it. This CDR3 contains 13 residues.

This chain links TRBV4-1 with TRBJ2-5; the TCRdb D gene call, TRBD2, has no DNA to confirm it. Germline V lookup: CDR1 MGHRA, CDR2 YSYEKL. The CDR3 length is 16 residues. The CDR3 here is CASSQALAGVKRTQYF.

The V call is TRBV29-1, the J call TRBJ2-3; there is no DNA to check the TCRdb D call of TRBD2. The CDR3 spans 13 residues. Germline V gene lookup returns CDR1 SQVTM and CDR2 ANQGSEA. The CDR3 reads CMTRDSVRDTQYF.

The chain uses TRBV29-1 and TRBJ2-1; there is no DNA to check the TCRdb D call of TRBD1. The V gene's germline CDR1 is SQVTM and CDR2 ANQGSEA. The CDR3 sequence is 18 residues long. This CDR3 reads CSVGGKIDRGRTYNEQFF.

The CDR3 is CSVVFGPYGYTF. V is TRBV29-1 and J is TRBJ1-2. Germline values: CDR1 SQVTM, CDR2 ANQGSEA. There are 12 residues in the CDR3.

The rearrangement uses TRBV7-3 and TRBJ2-1; without DNA, the TCRdb call of TRBD1 cannot be checked. Germline V CDR1 and CDR2: SGHTA, FQGTGA. The CDR3 spans 15 residues. The CDR3 here is CASSKTGTVYNEQFF.

V gene TRBV12-3 or TRBV12-4 combines with J gene TRBJ2-3; TCRdb's D call, TRBD2, is unchecked because there is no DNA. This CDR3 spans 15 amino acids. The CDR3 sequence is CASSPGLAATDTQYF.

This CDR3 is CSVSPRLAGASYEQYF. The chain carries TRBV29-1 and TRBJ2-7; TCRdb returns TRBD2, unconfirmable since there is no DNA. CDR1 and CDR2 from the germline V gene are SQVTM and ANQGSEA. CDR3 length equals 16 residues.

CDR3 in amino acids: CASSITGTGAYEQYF. The chain joins TRBV27 to TRBJ2-7; without DNA, the TCRdb call of TRBD1 cannot be checked. Looked up from germline, CDR1 is MNHEY and CDR2 is SMNVEV (reference sequence). The CDR3 is 15 residues long.

The rearrangement links TRBV29-1 to TRBJ2-7; there is no DNA to check the TCRdb D call of TRBD2. The CDR3 has 17 amino acids. Germline V gene data show CDR1 as SQVTM and CDR2 as ANQGSEA. The CDR3 reads CSVETGLAGGSSYEQYF.

This chain connects TRBV6-6 to TRBJ2-5; TCRdb's D gene call, TRBD2, goes unchecked for lack of DNA. The germline V gene encodes CDR1 MNHNY and CDR2 SVGAGI (reference sequence). The length of the CDR3 is 15 residues. This CDR3 is CASSTLAGGLETQYF.

The chain combines TRBV11-2 with TRBJ2-3; as DNA is missing, the TRBD2 call by TCRdb cannot be tested. Germline CDR1 and CDR2: SGHAT and FQNNGV. The CDR3 is 17 residues long. CDR3 sequence: CASSLVTDGSGTDTQYF.